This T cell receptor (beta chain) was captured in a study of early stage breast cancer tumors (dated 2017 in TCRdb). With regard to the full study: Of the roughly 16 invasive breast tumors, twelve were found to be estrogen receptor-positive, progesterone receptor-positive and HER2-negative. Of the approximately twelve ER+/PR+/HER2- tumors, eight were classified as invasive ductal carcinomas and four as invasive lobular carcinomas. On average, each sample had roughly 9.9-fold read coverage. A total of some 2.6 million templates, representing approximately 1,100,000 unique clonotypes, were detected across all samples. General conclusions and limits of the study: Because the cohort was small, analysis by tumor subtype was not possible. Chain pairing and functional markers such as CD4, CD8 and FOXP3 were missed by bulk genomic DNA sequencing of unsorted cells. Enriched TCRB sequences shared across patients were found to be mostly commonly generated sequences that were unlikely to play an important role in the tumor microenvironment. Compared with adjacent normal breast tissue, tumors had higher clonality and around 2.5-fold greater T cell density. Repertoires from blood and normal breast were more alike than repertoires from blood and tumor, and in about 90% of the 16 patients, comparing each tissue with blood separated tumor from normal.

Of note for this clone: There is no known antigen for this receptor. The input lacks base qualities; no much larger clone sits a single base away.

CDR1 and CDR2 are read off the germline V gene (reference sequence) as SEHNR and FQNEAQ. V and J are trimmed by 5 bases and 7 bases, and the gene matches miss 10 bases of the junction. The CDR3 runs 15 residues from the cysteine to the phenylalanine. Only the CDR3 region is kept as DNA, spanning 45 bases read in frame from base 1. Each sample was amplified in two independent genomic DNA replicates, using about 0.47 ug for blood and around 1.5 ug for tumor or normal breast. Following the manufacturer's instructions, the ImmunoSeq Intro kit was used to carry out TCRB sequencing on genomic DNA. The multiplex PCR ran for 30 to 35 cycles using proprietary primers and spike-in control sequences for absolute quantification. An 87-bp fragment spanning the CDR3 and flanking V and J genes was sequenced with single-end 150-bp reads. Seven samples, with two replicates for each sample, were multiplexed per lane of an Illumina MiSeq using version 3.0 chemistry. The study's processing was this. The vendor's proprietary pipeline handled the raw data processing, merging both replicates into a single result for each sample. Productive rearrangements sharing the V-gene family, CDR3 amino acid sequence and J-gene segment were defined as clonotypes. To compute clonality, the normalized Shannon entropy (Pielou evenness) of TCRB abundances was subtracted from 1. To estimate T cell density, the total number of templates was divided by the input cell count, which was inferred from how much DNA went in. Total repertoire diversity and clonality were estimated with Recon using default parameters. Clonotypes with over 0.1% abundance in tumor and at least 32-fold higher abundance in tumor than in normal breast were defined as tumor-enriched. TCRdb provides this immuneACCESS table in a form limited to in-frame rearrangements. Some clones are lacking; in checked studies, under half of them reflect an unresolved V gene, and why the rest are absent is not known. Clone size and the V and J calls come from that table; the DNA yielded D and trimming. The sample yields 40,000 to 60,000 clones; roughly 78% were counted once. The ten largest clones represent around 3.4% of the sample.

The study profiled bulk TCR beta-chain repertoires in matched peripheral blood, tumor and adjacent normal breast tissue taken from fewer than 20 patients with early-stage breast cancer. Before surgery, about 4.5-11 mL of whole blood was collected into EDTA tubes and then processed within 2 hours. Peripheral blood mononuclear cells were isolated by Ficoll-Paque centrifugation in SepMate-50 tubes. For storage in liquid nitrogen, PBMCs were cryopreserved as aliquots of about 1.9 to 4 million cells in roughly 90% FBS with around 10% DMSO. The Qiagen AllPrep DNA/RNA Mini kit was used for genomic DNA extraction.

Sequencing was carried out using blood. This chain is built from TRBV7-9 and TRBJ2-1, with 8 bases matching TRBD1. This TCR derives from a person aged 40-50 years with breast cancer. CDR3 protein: CASSPGGSGWNEQFF. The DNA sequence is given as TGTGCCAGCAGCCCAGGGGGCTCCGGGTGGAATGAGCAGTTCTTC.